The entry below gives a single T cell receptor (beta chain) sequence along with its context. There is no known antigen for this receptor. Base qualities were left out, and no much larger clone turns up one base away. V lost 0 bases and J lost 7 bases; the stretch between them is 13 bases long. The CDR3 contains 14 residues, cysteine and phenylalanine counted. CDR3 DNA is the only sequence kept; it has 42 bases, read in frame from the first base. CDR1 and CDR2, per the germline V gene, are SGDLS and YYNGEE. This record comes from a study of cytomegalovirus exposure and HLA in healthy donors (dated by TCRdb to 2015 to 2018). Regarding the complete study: An earlier analysis of several hundred of the donors reported 276 Gb of sequence data and roughly 120 million unique TCR beta sequences obtained from some 200 million T cells. An early release that covered about 640 HLA-typed donors contained around 300 gigabases of sequencing data and some 87 million unique TCR sequences. Of the 350 to 450 genotyped donors, over 70% fell in the genetic ancestry cluster associated with self-reported Caucasian donors. The study was designed to test whether signatures of past pathogen exposure could be identified by cataloging public T cell receptors. Using immunosequencing, the study profiled T cell repertoires from approximately 700 subjects and related those repertoires to cytomegalovirus serostatus. Along with the roughly 700-subject first cohort, a separate validation cohort of over 90 different subjects was used. High-throughput TCR immunosequencing, statistical association of individual TCRs with disease status, and machine learning were combined to predict cytomegalovirus infection status. In a later analysis, previously published TCR beta repertoires from hundreds of donors were re-analyzed and high-resolution HLA genotyping was added so that TCR occurrence patterns could be studied. The later analysis used no new phenotypic data to find candidate immune exposures, relying instead on TCR beta sequences and their occurrence across donors. To decide whether each TCR beta V gene segment behaved as functional or pseudogenic, an earlier analysis of some 600 of the donors relied on high-throughput TCR beta sequencing. Donor age, sex, ethnicity and CMV serostatus were collected together with the repertoire data. Genome-wide SNP genotypes for about 65% of the 666 donors were used in a later genetic analysis, which treated that subset as a discovery cohort. Every repertoire in the discovery cohort had been generated on one and the same sequencing platform. Class I and class II HLA loci were covered by the typing at four-digit resolution. The number of donors typed differed by locus, with about 629-630 for A, B, C, DRB1 and DQB1, roughly 520 for DQA1, 606 for DPA1, and around 450 for DPB1. Several DR-DQ haplotypes were treated as single units for association and clustering because of strong linkage in the cohort. Across 300 to 400 genotyped donors of the cohort, an average of approximately 200,000 unique TCR beta nucleotide sequences per donor were sequenced, and approximately 19% of those sequences were non-productive.

The library was prepared using the immunoSEQ multiplex PCR assay. For the multiplex PCR, a mixture combining 60 forward primers for TCR Vbeta segments and 13 reverse primers for TCR Jbeta segments was used. A multiplex PCR assay on genomic DNA amplified the CDR3 region of rearranged TCR beta genes. The Illumina HiSeq System was used to sequence the amplified TCR beta libraries as 87-base-pair reads. In the source study's methods: Across the 500 to 750 repertoires, a later analysis counted some 81 million unique TCR beta chains, about 10 million of which were shared by at least two donors. A nearest-neighbor algorithm error-corrected the raw reads and collapsed the reads into unique sequences, merging closely related sequences to remove PCR and sequencing errors. V, D and J gene segments were assigned by aligning CDR3 sequences to IMGT reference sequences. For a sequence to be retained, at least a six-nucleotide match to both a V gene segment and a J gene segment was required. A rearrangement was called productive if the CDR3 had no stop codons and remained in frame with V and J, and every other rearrangement was called non-productive. Following IMGT convention, CDR3 was defined as the stretch from the second conserved V-encoded cysteine up to the conserved J-encoded phenylalanine. The earlier analysis of a few hundred of the donors excluded sequences that lacked an unambiguous match to a single V gene segment. In an earlier analysis of 587 of the donors, V segments were called functional above 56.7% productive rearrangements and were called segregating when the between-donor standard deviation exceeded 5%. A statistical classification framework was developed to diagnose cytomegalovirus status using the catalog of TCR beta chain sequences. A later analysis assigned V and J genes by comparing TCR nucleotide sequences with IMGT/GENE-DB human TR gene sequences. In a later analysis, CDR3 sequences and most-parsimonious VDJ recombination scenarios were assigned using the TCRdist pipeline. In a later analysis, each TCR beta chain was defined by its CDR3 amino acid sequence together with its V-gene family, and reads without a unique V-gene family were excluded. In a later analysis, 450 to 600 highly shared, low-generation-probability nucleotide sequences were removed to address suspected cross-contamination and a sequencing artifact. In a later analysis, a clonal expansion index was calculated for each public chain from normalized within-repertoire ranks of inferred template counts. A later analysis computed generation probabilities with a VDJ recombination model fitted to out-of-frame rearrangements, and checked the results against IGoR. A later analysis scored TCR-TCR, TCR-HLA and TCR-CMV co-occurrence with hypergeometric tests, applying a repertoire-size bias correction to TCR pairs. In a later analysis, false discovery rates were estimated by permuting HLA or CMV assignments 20 times. In a later analysis, co-occurring TCRs were grouped using DBSCAN, and TCRdist sequence similarity was added for clustering within HLA-allele-positive subsets. Co-occurrence clustering excluded repertoires with fewer than 30,000 or more than 120,000 public chains, plus five with anomalous nucleotide sharing. TCRdb stores this immuneACCESS table with in-frame sequences only. Part of the clones is absent; in the studies checked, under half of the shortfall reflects unresolved V genes, and no reason is known for the rest. The DNA was the basis for D and trimming; V, J and clone size are from that table. The sample table records around 93,000 clones; 82% of these occur just once. The top ten clones comprise 3% to 4% of the sample.

The cohort was made up of roughly 670 healthy bone marrow donors. At the time of sampling, every cohort member was nominally healthy, though immune exposures that went unrecorded were likely present. The donor was CMV seronegative and belonged to the group of over 300 seronegative cohort members. A peripheral blood sample was provided by each donor, and peripheral blood mononuclear cells were used for TCR beta sequencing. The Qiagen DNeasy Blood Extraction Kit was used to extract genomic DNA from the blood cell samples. On the study overall, not on this receptor specifically: Because counts were too low, some 17 rarely observed V segments, including chromosome 9 orphons, were left out of the earlier analysis of some 640 of the donors. CMV serostatus was the only immune exposure information available for the cohort. In an earlier analysis of over 550 of the donors, most TCR beta V segments were observed in productive rearrangements about 90% or about 30% of the time, broadly matching IMGT annotations. Most TCR sequences were observed very rarely across donors, whereas some public TCRs were present in many individuals. According to the authors, the approach could potentially be generalized to other disease states and immunological phenotypes. Strong co-occurrence of HLA alleles, especially DR and DQ, made assigning TCR associations to individual alleles difficult. Some IMGT-functional V segments, including TRBV6-2 and TRBV6-3, could not be distinguished by the 87-base-pair reads and were therefore excluded. According to a later analysis, TCR association rates differed among HLA loci, with DRB1 alleles showing the most associated TCRs and HLA-C alleles showing the fewest. Linkage disequilibrium might explain the correlated functional status among segregating V segments, but an unknown experimental factor could not be ruled out. The sequencing pipeline was judged likely to have produced a cluster of highly shared sequence variants as a technical artifact. A further reported finding was that TCR beta sequences accurately predicted the HLA-A and HLA-B alleles for most subjects in the first cohort. At a false discovery rate of 0.05, a later analysis linked 15,000 to 20,000 TCR beta sequences to specific HLA alleles. A total of about 180 TCR beta chains were listed by the study as associated with cytomegalovirus. Because HLA typing was missing for some donors at each locus, association tests included only the typed subset. A later analysis found that HLA-associated TCR beta chains were more clonally expanded and had lower generation probabilities than equally common non-associated chains. A later genetic analysis reported fewer N-insertions in productive TCRs among donors in an Asian-associated ancestry cluster than the roughly 700-donor mean. The cohort was sequenced for TCR beta chains only, and without alpha or paired-chain data the features that could be detected were limited. The classifier was reported to diagnose cytomegalovirus status with high specificity and sensitivity in both the original and validation cohorts. In a later analysis, several top co-occurrence clusters were reported to appear linked to parvovirus B19, influenza, CMV and Epstein-Barr virus. Presence/absence analyses assumed roughly uniform sequencing depth across donors, an assumption that may not hold. According to a later analysis, most CMV-associated TCR beta chains appeared to be HLA-restricted, and the HLA associations seemed to be driven largely by CMV exposure. In vitro tests confirmed that three of the cytomegalovirus-associated TCR beta chains recognize cytomegalovirus antigens. A later genetic analysis associated a missense DCLRE1C variant with V-gene and J-gene trimming of TCR beta chains, and an independent cohort replicated the association.

The clonotype originates from a man in his fifties or sixties in good health and CMV-seronegative. The sample was PBMCs. The rearranged chain carries TRBV9 and TRBJ1-2; TRBD1 is perhaps the D gene, given 6 matching bases. The DNA sequence reads TGTGCCAGCAGCGTAGGGGGGGGCGCGTCTGGCTACACCTTC. This codes for CASSVGGGASGYTF.